This T cell receptor (beta chain) is drawn from a study of blood T cell repertoires in COVID-19. For the study at large: The United States, Italy and Spain provided the acute and convalescent COVID-19 samples. Sample material is recorded as cDNA or gDNA derived from T cells, B-cell-depleted T cells, or PBMCs.

Germline values: CDR1 MNHEY, CDR2 SMNVEV (reference sequence). The V segment lost 6 bases and the J segment 1 base; nucleotides outside the gene matches: 11. CDR3 length: 19 residues. In the original processing: Reference gene primer amplification in the assay estimated nucleated cell counts. Profiling relied on immunoSEQ multiplex PCR, and the TCRdb table lists in-frame clones only, not all of them. V and J calls and clone size come straight from that table; D and trimming were deduced from the DNA. This table holds 200,000 to 300,000 clones, more than 75% found once. The chain recombines TRBV27 with TRBJ2-3; TRBD2 aligns across 15 bases. The TCR was taken from a woman in her thirties or forties who had recovered from COVID-19. The specimen sequenced was peripheral blood. CDR3 sequence: CASSPTWTSGRVGTDTQYF. The CDR3 coding sequence is TGTGCCAGCAGCCCAACCTGGACTAGCGGGAGGGTTGGCACAGATACGCAGTATTTT.